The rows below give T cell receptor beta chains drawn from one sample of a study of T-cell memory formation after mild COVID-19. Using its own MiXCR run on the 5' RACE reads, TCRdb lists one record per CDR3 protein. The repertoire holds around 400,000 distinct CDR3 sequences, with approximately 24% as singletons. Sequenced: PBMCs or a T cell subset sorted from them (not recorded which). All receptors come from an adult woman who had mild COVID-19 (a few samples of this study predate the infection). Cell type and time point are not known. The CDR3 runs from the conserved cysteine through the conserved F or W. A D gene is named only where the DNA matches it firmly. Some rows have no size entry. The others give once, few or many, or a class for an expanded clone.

CDR3: CSARDLRRLAGADTQYF
DNA: TGCAGTGCTAGAGATCTCCGACGGCTAGCGGGTGCAGATACGCAGTATTTT
V: TRBV20-1
D: TRBD2
J: TRBJ2-3
size: few

CDR3: CASSLGLLDTDTQYF
DNA: TGTGCCAGCAGCTTAGGGTTGTTGGACACAGATACGCAGTATTTT
V: TRBV7-2
D: NA
J: TRBJ2-3
size: NA

CDR3: CASSQFTGQGVFGEQFF
DNA: TGCGCCAGCAGCCAATTTACTGGACAGGGGGTTTTTGGTGAGCAGTTCTTC
V: TRBV4-3
D: TRBD1
J: TRBJ2-1
size: NA

CDR3: CASSLGGPGGADTQYF
DNA: TGTGCCAGCAGCTTGGGGGGGCCCGGAGGAGCAGATACGCAGTATTTT
V: TRBV11-3
D: NA
J: TRBJ2-3
size: few

CDR3: CASSLDGTSNTEAFF
DNA: TGCGCCAGCAGCTTAGATGGGACGTCGAACACTGAAGCTTTCTTT
V: TRBV5-1
D: NA
J: TRBJ1-1
size: few

CDR3: CASRDGGTANTGELFF
DNA: TGCGCCAGCAGGGACGGTGGGACAGCAAACACCGGGGAGCTGTTTTTT
V: TRBV5-1
D: TRBD1
J: TRBJ2-2
size: NA

CDR3: CASSLDSGYNEQFF
DNA: TGTGCCAGCAGCTTAGATTCGGGCTACAATGAGCAGTTCTTC
V: TRBV7-9
D: NA
J: TRBJ2-1
size: NA

CDR3: CASLRTGNTEAFF
DNA: TGTGCCAGCTTAAGGACGGGGAACACTGAAGCTTTCTTT
V: TRBV18
D: NA
J: TRBJ1-1
size: few

CDR3: CASSLDGGGQGDNQPQHF
DNA: TGTGCCAGCAGCTTAGATGGGGGGGGACAGGGAGACAATCAGCCCCAGCATTTT
V: TRBV7-8
D: TRBD1
J: TRBJ1-5
size: NA

CDR3: CSARAMETNHFF
DNA: TGCAGTGCTCGGGCTATGGAAACGAATCATTTCTTT
V: TRBV20-1
D: NA
J: TRBJ1-1
size: many

CDR3: CASSPKGRSTEAFF
DNA: TGTGCCAGCTCACCAAAGGGAAGATCAACTGAAGCTTTCTTT
V: TRBV18
D: NA
J: TRBJ1-1
size: NA

CDR3: CASSLRINTGELFF
DNA: TGCGCCAGCAGCCTACGTATAAACACCGGGGAGCTGTTTTTT
V: TRBV5-1
D: NA
J: TRBJ2-2
size: NA

CDR3: CASSSREENTGELFF
DNA: TGTGCCAGCAGTTCCCGGGAGGAGAACACCGGGGAGCTGTTTTTT
V: TRBV12-3/TRBV12-4
D: TRBD2
J: TRBJ2-2
size: NA

CDR3: CASSLAGGLAGGPSSEQYF
DNA: TGCGCCAGCAGCTTGGCCGGGGGACTAGCGGGAGGGCCATCATCTGAGCAGTACTTC
V: TRBV5-1
D: TRBD2
J: TRBJ2-7
size: NA

CDR3: CASSPTVNQGNTIYF
DNA: TGTGCCAGCAGCCCGACAGTGAATCAAGGAAACACCATATATTTT
V: TRBV3-1
D: NA
J: TRBJ1-3
size: NA

CDR3: CASSRQVNTEAFF
DNA: TGTGCCAGCAGTCGACAGGTGAACACTGAAGCTTTCTTT
V: TRBV12-3/TRBV12-4
D: NA
J: TRBJ1-1
size: NA

CDR3: CASSYRYWTGTEAFF
DNA: TGTGCCAGCAGTTACCGGTACTGGACGGGCACTGAAGCTTTCTTT
V: TRBV6-5
D: NA
J: TRBJ1-1
size: NA

CDR3: CSATTSGQGRVRTEAFF
DNA: TGCAGTGCTACCACCTCCGGACAGGGTCGGGTGAGGACTGAAGCTTTCTTT
V: TRBV20-1
D: TRBD1
J: TRBJ1-1
size: NA

CDR3: CSVGTGAGANVLTF
DNA: TGCAGCGTCGGAACGGGTGCTGGGGCCAACGTCCTGACTTTC
V: TRBV29-1
D: NA
J: TRBJ2-6
size: few

CDR3: CASSQSTGLNTEAFF
DNA: TGCGCCAGCAGTCAGAGTACAGGGTTGAACACTGAAGCTTTCTTT
V: TRBV5-1
D: NA
J: TRBJ1-1
size: NA

CDR3: CASMAGGGGETQYF
DNA: TGTGCCAGCATGGCCGGCGGGGGAGGGGAGACCCAGTACTTC
V: TRBV6-5
D: TRBD2
J: TRBJ2-5
size: few

CDR3: CASGEVANTGELFF
DNA: TGTGCCAGCGGAGAGGTTGCGAACACCGGGGAGCTGTTTTTT
V: TRBV11-3
D: NA
J: TRBJ2-2
size: NA

CDR3: CATSRDWLAGVIGTDTQYF
DNA: TGTGCCACCAGCAGAGATTGGCTAGCGGGAGTAATAGGCACAGATACGCAGTATTTT
V: TRBV15
D: TRBD2
J: TRBJ2-3
size: few

CDR3: CASSAAGTGGGDTQYF
DNA: TGCGCCAGCAGCGCAGCCGGGACAGGGGGCGGAGATACGCAGTATTTT
V: TRBV5-1
D: TRBD1
J: TRBJ2-3
size: NA

CDR3: CASSVGQVGQETQYF
DNA: TGTGCCAGCAGCGTTGGTCAGGTCGGCCAAGAGACCCAGTACTTC
V: TRBV9
D: NA
J: TRBJ2-5
size: NA

CDR3: CASSESIRDLFGANVLTF
DNA: TGTGCCAGCAGTGAGTCGATCAGGGACCTATTCGGGGCCAACGTCCTGACTTTC
V: TRBV2
D: NA
J: TRBJ2-6
size: NA

CDR3: CASSLMDTPYEQYF
DNA: TGTGCCAGCAGTTTAATGGACACTCCCTACGAGCAGTACTTC
V: TRBV12-3/TRBV12-4
D: NA
J: TRBJ2-7
size: NA

CDR3: CASSVGYGQLAKNIQYF
DNA: TGTGCCAGCAGCGTGGGGTACGGACAGCTAGCCAAAAACATTCAGTACTTC
V: TRBV7-8
D: NA
J: TRBJ2-4
size: many

CDR3: CASSQRSSTDTQYF
DNA: TGTGCCAGCAGCCAAAGATCTAGCACAGATACGCAGTATTTT
V: TRBV7-2
D: NA
J: TRBJ2-3
size: NA

CDR3: CATYLNTEAFF
DNA: TGTGCCACCTACCTTAACACTGAAGCTTTCTTT
V: TRBV6-6
D: NA
J: TRBJ1-1
size: NA

CDR3: CASSVGVAGGYNEQFF
DNA: TGTGCCAGCAGCGTAGGGGTAGCGGGAGGCTACAATGAGCAGTTCTTC
V: TRBV9
D: TRBD2
J: TRBJ2-1
size: NA

CDR3: CASSLGTSIQETQYF
DNA: TGTGCCAGCAGCTTAGGTACTAGTATCCAAGAGACCCAGTACTTC
V: TRBV7-9
D: NA
J: TRBJ2-5
size: NA

CDR3: CSARSGESNQPQHF
DNA: TGCAGTGCTAGATCAGGGGAGAGCAATCAGCCCCAGCATTTT
V: TRBV20-1
D: NA
J: TRBJ1-5
size: NA

CDR3: CASSRAKIDYEQYF
DNA: TGTGCCAGCAGTCGGGCCAAGATAGACTACGAGCAGTACTTC
V: TRBV27
D: NA
J: TRBJ2-7
size: NA

CDR3: CSVPGRGAYEQYF
DNA: TGCAGCGTCCCGGGCCGTGGGGCCTACGAGCAGTACTTC
V: TRBV29-1
D: NA
J: TRBJ2-7
size: few

CDR3: CASSQEWNSPANTDTQYF
DNA: TGCGCCAGCAGCCAAGAGTGGAACAGCCCGGCTAACACAGATACGCAGTATTTT
V: TRBV4-1
D: NA
J: TRBJ2-3
size: NA

CDR3: CSVRPSGRETQYF
DNA: TGCAGCGTTCGCCCTAGCGGGAGGGAGACCCAGTACTTC
V: TRBV29-1
D: TRBD2
J: TRBJ2-5
size: few

CDR3: CASSLEAGAFNEQFF
DNA: TGCGCCAGCAGCTTGGAAGCGGGAGCCTTTAATGAGCAGTTCTTC
V: TRBV5-1
D: TRBD2
J: TRBJ2-1
size: NA

CDR3: CASSQGGGAETQYF
DNA: TGTGCCAGCAGCCAGGGGGGGGGCGCAGAGACCCAGTACTTC
V: TRBV4-2
D: NA
J: TRBJ2-5
size: few

CDR3: CAWSVGGSGYGYTF
DNA: TGTGCCTGGAGTGTAGGGGGAAGTGGATATGGCTACACCTTC
V: TRBV30
D: NA
J: TRBJ1-2
size: NA

CDR3: CASSVNSGGYNEQFF
DNA: TGTGCCAGCAGCGTGAATTCGGGAGGGTACAATGAGCAGTTCTTC
V: TRBV7-9
D: TRBD2
J: TRBJ2-1
size: many

CDR3: CSVEDEGFTDTQYF
DNA: TGCAGCGTTGAAGATGAGGGATTCACAGATACGCAGTATTTT
V: TRBV29-1
D: NA
J: TRBJ2-3
size: few

CDR3: CSAGQLNTEAFF
DNA: TGCAGCGCCGGACAGCTGAACACTGAAGCTTTCTTT
V: TRBV29-1
D: NA
J: TRBJ1-1
size: NA

CDR3: CASSFRGYNSPLHF
DNA: TGTGCCAGCAGCTTCAGGGGTTATAATTCACCCCTCCACTTT
V: TRBV11-1
D: NA
J: TRBJ1-6
size: few

CDR3: CSARHSGGILPGETQYF
DNA: TGCAGTGCTAGACATAGCGGGGGGATTTTGCCAGGGGAGACCCAGTACTTC
V: TRBV20-1
D: TRBD2
J: TRBJ2-5
size: few

CDR3: CASSLGSGGTETQYF
DNA: TGCGCCAGCAGCTTAGGAAGCGGGGGAACGGAGACCCAGTACTTC
V: TRBV5-1
D: TRBD2
J: TRBJ2-5
size: few

CDR3: CASRPARTSGQFF
DNA: TGTGCCAGCAGGCCAGCCCGGACTAGCGGGCAGTTCTTC
V: TRBV12-3/TRBV12-4
D: TRBD2
J: TRBJ2-1
size: NA

CDR3: CASSFRGVSYNEQFF
DNA: TGTGCCAGCAGTTTCCGCGGGGTTTCCTACAATGAGCAGTTCTTC
V: TRBV12-3/TRBV12-4
D: NA
J: TRBJ2-1
size: few

CDR3: CASSFINVDNSPLHF
DNA: TGTGCCAGCAGCTTTATAAATGTAGATAATTCACCCCTCCACTTT
V: TRBV11-2
D: NA
J: TRBJ1-6
size: few

CDR3: CSARELVNSNYGYTF
DNA: TGCAGTGCTAGAGAGTTGGTTAATTCTAACTATGGCTACACCTTC
V: TRBV20-1
D: NA
J: TRBJ1-2
size: few

CDR3: CSAAGGYTF
DNA: TGCAGTGCTGCGGGCGGCTACACCTTC
V: TRBV20-1
D: NA
J: TRBJ1-2
size: NA

CDR3: CASSYLPSGGAGYNEQFF
DNA: TGTGCCAGCAGTTACCTACCTAGCGGGGGAGCGGGCTACAATGAGCAGTTCTTC
V: TRBV6-6
D: TRBD2
J: TRBJ2-1
size: NA

CDR3: CASSPTFGWHNEQFF
DNA: TGTGCCAGCAGCCCGACGTTTGGATGGCACAATGAGCAGTTCTTC
V: TRBV3-1
D: NA
J: TRBJ2-1
size: many

CDR3: CASSQDLIGELFF
DNA: TGTGCCAGCAGCCAAGATTTGATCGGGGAGCTGTTTTTT
V: TRBV3-1
D: NA
J: TRBJ2-2
size: many

CDR3: CASSSDRGQETQYF
DNA: TGTGCCAGCAGTTCAGACAGGGGGCAGGAGACCCAGTACTTC
V: TRBV27
D: TRBD1
J: TRBJ2-5
size: NA